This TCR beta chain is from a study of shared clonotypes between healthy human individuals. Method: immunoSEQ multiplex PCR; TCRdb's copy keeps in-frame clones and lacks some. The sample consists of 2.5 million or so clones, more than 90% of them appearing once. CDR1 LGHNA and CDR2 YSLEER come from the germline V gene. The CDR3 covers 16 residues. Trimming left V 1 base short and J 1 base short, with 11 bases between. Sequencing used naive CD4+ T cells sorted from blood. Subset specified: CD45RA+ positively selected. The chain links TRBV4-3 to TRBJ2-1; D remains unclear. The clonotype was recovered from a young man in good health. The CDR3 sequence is CASSQGQVISYNEQFF. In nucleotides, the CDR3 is TGCGCCAGCAGCCAAGGCCAAGTCATATCCTACAATGAGCAGTTCTTC.